Below, 27 T cell receptor beta chains from the same sample are listed, as sequenced in a study of PD-1 blockade in mismatch repair-deficient tumors. The data were produced by immunoSEQ multiplex PCR, yet TCRdb's version contains in-frame clones alone and is incomplete. The sample gives just under 80,000 clones, roughly 80% of which show up once; approximately 5.1% is in the top ten. Material: peripheral blood, obtained 44 weeks after starting pembrolizumab. The source of these receptors is an adult with mismatch repair-deficient cancer.

This rearrangement joins TRBV19 to TRBJ1-5, with 8 bases matching TRBD1. Germline V gene lookup returns CDR1 LNHDA and CDR2 SQIVND (reference sequence). Trimming at V came to 3 bases and at J to 1 base, leaving 5 bases not matched to a gene. The CDR3 is 16 amino acids. The CDR3 coding sequence is TGTGCCAGTAGTATTAGGCAGGGGGCAAGCAATCAGCCCCAGCATTTT. The encoded protein is CASSIRQGASNQPQHF.

This rearrangement joins TRBV7-3 to TRBJ1-1; TRBD1 agrees at 12 bases. Germline V gene data show CDR1 as SGHTA and CDR2 as FQGTGA. With V trimmed by 5 bases and J by 4 bases, 8 bases remained unmatched. The CDR3 totals 16 residues. CDR3 bases: TGTGCCAGCAGCGTCGGGACAGGGGGCTTTGGCACTGAAGCTTTCTTT. Its translation: CASSVGTGGFGTEAFF.

This chain links TRBV5-1 with TRBJ2-7; weak D call: TRBD1 (6 bases). This CDR3 is built from 14 residues. V lost 4 bases and J 4 bases, leaving 15 bases between the germline ends. Germline-derived CDR1 and CDR2 are SGHRS and YFSETQ. The CDR3 reads CASSPKTDRYEQYF. CDR3 bases: TGCGCCAGCAGCCCCAAAACTGACAGGTACGAGCAGTACTTC.

This chain links TRBV7-2 with TRBJ2-2, with 7 bases identical to TRBD2. The CDR3 consists of 15 residues. J gave up 6 bases and V 0 bases, and 4 bases lay outside the gene matches. CDR1 is SGHTA and CDR2 is FQGNSA in the germline V gene. The CDR3 DNA sequence: TGTGCCAGCAGCTTAGCGGAGACTAGCCCCGGGGAGCTGTTTTTT. This encodes CASSLAETSPGELFF.

This chain uses TRBV15 with TRBJ2-7, with D possibly matching TRBD1 (5 bases). The CDR3 has 14 residues. The germline V and J ends were trimmed by 2 bases and 2 bases, with 10 bases remaining between them. The germline V gene has CDR1 LNHNV and CDR2 YYDKDF (reference sequence). The CDR3 reads CATSRSTAPYEQYF. In DNA form, the CDR3 reads TGTGCCACCAGCAGATCGACAGCCCCCTACGAGCAGTACTTC. Full variable domain (rest looked up from reference TRBV15 and TRBJ2-7): DAMVIQNPRYQVTQFGKPVTLSCSQTLNHNVMYWYQQKSSQAPKLLFHYYDKDFNNEADTPDNFQSRRPNTSFCFLDIRSPGLGDTAMYLCATSRSTAPYEQYFGPGTRLTVT.

The chain is built from TRBV6-1 and TRBJ2-1, with 9 bases aligning to TRBD2. The germline V gene has CDR1 MNHNS and CDR2 SASEGT. CDR3 length equals 17 residues. The ends lost 2 bases at V and 9 bases at J; junction bases unmatched: 14. CDR3 coding DNA: TGTGCCAGCAGTGAATTCTCTGTGTTAGCGGGAGCGGGTGAGCAGTTCTTC. This sequence encodes CASSEFSVLAGAGEQFF.

The chain combines TRBV5-6 with TRBJ1-3; unclear D gene. In germline, CDR1 is SGHDT, CDR2 YYEEEE. Trimming cost V 1 base and J 0 bases, with 11 bases left between them. The CDR3 contains 16 residues. This CDR3 reads CASSLLMISSGNTIYF. The CDR3 DNA sequence: TGTGCCAGCAGCTTGCTTATGATTAGCTCTGGAAACACCATATATTTT.

This clone showed up just once. The V call is TRBV5-6, the J call TRBJ1-2; perhaps TRBD1 as D (5 bases). The germline V gene encodes CDR1 SGHDT and CDR2 YYEEEE. The CDR3 is 13 amino acids. Trimming took 0 bases from V and 5 from J, leaving 8 bases between them. CDR3 sequence (DNA): TGTGCCAGCAGCTTGGTTGGGGGATATGGCTACACCTTC. Amino acid sequence: CASSLVGGYGYTF.

The CDR3 bases are TGTGCCAGCAGCTTACGGTTAGGGACTAGCGGGAGAGGTGACGGGGAGCTGTTTTTT. Translating it yields CASSLRLGTSGRGDGELFF. V and J are TRBV7-6 and TRBJ2-2; 14 nucleotides match TRBD2. The CDR3 spans 19 residues. V shed 2 bases, J shed 7 bases, and the junction held 12 bases outside the gene matches. The germline CDR1 and CDR2 sequences are SGHVS and FNYEAQ.

The chain carries TRBV18 and TRBJ1-2; D is unclear. There are 15 residues in the CDR3. Looked up from germline, CDR1 is KGHSH and CDR2 is LQKENI. The germline V and J ends were trimmed by 0 bases and 6 bases, with 14 bases remaining between them. CDR3 sequence reads: CASSPPAVSVNGYTF. The CDR3 DNA follows: TGTGCCAGCTCACCACCGGCAGTATCCGTAAATGGCTACACCTTC.

The V gene is TRBV11-2, the J gene TRBJ2-5; D is possibly TRBD2 (6 bases). The CDR3 has 15 amino acids. V lost 3 bases and J lost 2, with 13 bases in between. Germline CDR1 reads SGHAT; CDR2 reads FQNNGV. CDR3 sequence reads: CASSLGGGTQETQYF. Here the CDR3 DNA reads TGTGCCAGCAGCTTGGGTGGCGGGACTCAAGAGACCCAGTACTTC.

This chain links TRBV27 with TRBJ2-7; a weak D match, TRBD2 (5 bases). Germline lookup yields CDR1 MNHEY and CDR2 SMNVEV (reference sequence). The CDR3 spans 14 residues. V was cut by 2 bases and J by 3 bases, with 11 bases left in between. The CDR3 bases are TGTGCCAGCAGTTTAAGCGGCCTGCTCTACGAGCAGTACTTC. This translates into CASSLSGLLYEQYF.

This sequence joins TRBV29-1 and TRBJ1-2; TRBD1 might be the D (5 bases). The V end was cut by 0 bases, the J end by 5 bases, with 16 bases between. CDR3 length: 15 amino acids. Germline V lookup: CDR1 SQVTM, CDR2 ANQGSEA. This CDR3 is CSVEDSAGTLYGYTF. The CDR3 coding sequence is TGCAGCGTTGAAGATTCTGCCGGGACTCTGTATGGCTACACCTTC.

V usage is TRBV27 and J usage is TRBJ1-1, with D perhaps TRBD1 (6 bases). V lost 3 bases, J lost 2 bases, and 13 bases lay in between. The V gene's germline CDR1 is MNHEY and CDR2 SMNVEV (reference sequence). The CDR3 length is 15 residues. CDR3 sequence (DNA): TGTGCCAGCAGTTTCGGGGGCCCCGGTAACACTGAAGCTTTCTTT. Translating gives CASSFGGPGNTEAFF.

The rearrangement links TRBV4-2 to TRBJ2-2, with no clear D. CDR1 and CDR2 (germline): LGHNA, YNFKEQ. There are 13 residues in the CDR3. With 1 base removed from V and 3 bases from J, the gap between germline ends came to 3 bases. The CDR3 loop is CASSQGYTGELFF. CDR3 bases: TGTGCCAGCAGCCAAGGGTACACCGGGGAGCTGTTTTTT.

This chain uses TRBV7-5 with TRBJ2-1; the table's D call of TRBD1 was not tested on the DNA. TRBV7-5 is given as a pseudogene. This CDR3 is built from 14 residues. CDR3 DNA sequence: TGTGCCAGCAGCTCGGACAGGATAAACAATGAGCAGTTCTTC. This codes for CASSSDRINNEQFF.

The chain employs TRBV30 and TRBJ2-5; 12 positions agree with TRBD2. CDR1 GTSNPN and CDR2 SVGIG come from the germline V gene (reference sequence). J lost 4 bases, V lost 2 bases, and 5 bases had no gene match. There are 15 residues in the CDR3. CDR3 DNA: TGTGCCTGGAGTCCTCTAGCGGGAGGGTTAGAGACCCAGTACTTC. This codes for CAWSPLAGGLETQYF.

This chain joins TRBV6-5 and TRBJ2-7; D remains ambiguous. This CDR3 region has 14 residues. Germline lookup yields CDR1 MNHEY and CDR2 SVGAGI. V lost 0 bases and J lost 1, with 7 bases in between. The CDR3 coding sequence is TGTGCCAGCAGTTACTCGGCCCGTTCCTACGAGCAGTACTTC. Its protein product is CASSYSARSYEQYF.

The rearrangement joins TRBV30 to TRBJ2-1; 9 bases fit TRBD2. The germline V gene has CDR1 GTSNPN and CDR2 SVGIG (reference sequence). This CDR3 comprises 17 residues. V was pared by 2 bases and J by 8 bases, with 16 bases of the junction left unmatched. The CDR3 bases are TGTGCCTGGAGTTCCCCCTGGGTAGCGGGAGCACGCGATGAGCAGTTCTTC. It specifies CAWSSPWVAGARDEQFF.

This chain's CDR3 is CASSPRGGLVGLGAFF. CDR3 nucleotide sequence: TGTGCCAGCAGCCCGCGGGGGGGGCTCGTGGGTTTGGGAGCTTTCTTT. The chain uses TRBV7-3 and TRBJ1-1; D is perhaps TRBD1 (6 bases). CDR1 and CDR2 from the germline V gene are SGHTA and FQGTGA. This CDR3 has 16 amino acids. Between the trimmed V and J ends, which lost 5 bases and 10 bases, there was a span of 26 bases.

V and J are TRBV6-5 and TRBJ1-2, with D possibly being TRBD1 (5 bases). Trimming cost V 0 bases and J 4 bases, with 6 bases left between them. From germline, CDR1 is MNHEY and CDR2 SVGAGI. This CDR3 has 13 amino acids. The CDR3 DNA follows: TGTGCCAGCAGTTACTCGAGGGGCTATGGCTACACCTTC. It yields the protein CASSYSRGYGYTF.

V gene TRBV5-8 combines with J gene TRBJ2-3; 11 positions match TRBD2. Germline V gives CDR1 SGHTS, CDR2 YDEGEE. The V segment lost 3 bases and the J segment 5 bases; nucleotides outside the gene matches: 8. The CDR3 contains 16 residues. This CDR3 is CASSSSLAGGRDTQYF. The DNA of the CDR3 is TGTGCCAGCAGCTCTAGTCTAGCGGGAGGCAGAGATACGCAGTATTTT.

CDR3 in amino acids: CGSSRRSALAEQYF. As DNA, the CDR3 is TGTGGCTCCAGTAGGCGGTCGGCCCTGGCCGAGCAGTACTTC. This chain links TRBV7-2 with TRBJ2-7; D uncertain. Germline-derived CDR1 and CDR2 are SGHTA and FQGNSA. The CDR3 is 14 amino acids.

The genes are TRBV29-1 and TRBJ2-1; 9 nucleotides agree with TRBD1. Germline-derived CDR1 and CDR2 are SQVTM and ANQGSEA. The CDR3 sequence is 15 residues long. The ends lost 8 bases at V and 2 bases at J; junction bases unmatched: 10. The CDR3 coding sequence is TGCAGCTTGGGACAGGGTCTTTGGGCCTACAATGAGCAGTTCTTC. Amino acids: CSLGQGLWAYNEQFF.

The table lists this clone with a few counts. The V call is TRBV5-4, the J call TRBJ2-7; no definite D call. V shed 4 bases and J shed 1 base, with 15 bases lying between them. This CDR3 has 15 amino acids. CDR1 and CDR2 from the germline V gene are SGHNT and YYREEE (reference sequence). The CDR3 DNA reads TGTGCCAGCAGCCCGCGTATGGGTGGTTCCTACGAGCAGTACTTC. Its protein product is CASSPRMGGSYEQYF.

This clone was observed a single time. The V and J genes are TRBV7-2 and TRBJ2-1; D uncertain. The CDR3 is made up of 13 amino acids. The germline CDR1 and CDR2 sequences are SGHTA and FQGNSA. With 5 bases removed from V and 4 bases from J, the gap between germline ends came to 9 bases. CDR3 sequence (DNA): TGTGCCAGCAGCGGGGTCTCTTACAATGAGCAGTTCTTC. This translates into CASSGVSYNEQFF.

This clone has a handful of counts. The V call is TRBV5-1, the J call TRBJ2-7; 8 nucleotides agree with TRBD2. The CDR3 is made up of 14 amino acids. With V trimmed by 7 bases and J by 2 bases, 8 bases remained unmatched. Germline CDR1 SGHRS, CDR2 YFSETQ. CDR3 bases: TGCGCCAGCCAATTCCGGGAGGGAGCCTACGAGCAGTACTTC. Translated, it gives CASQFREGAYEQYF. The variable domain in full, with the rest retrieved from reference TRBV5-1 and TRBJ2-7, is KAGVTQTPRYLIKTRGQQVTLSCSPISGHRSVSWYQQTPGQGLQFLFEYFSETQRNKGNFPGRFSGRQFSNSRSEMNVSTLELGDSALYLCASQFREGAYEQYFGPGTRLTVT.